Sequencing of this TCR beta chain was carried out in a study of T cells in Graves' hyperthyroidism and ophthalmopathy. Amplified regions were TCR beta CDR3 sequences from RNA transcripts. The HTBI primer set was used in a first-round RT-PCR of the TCR CDR3. TCRdb redid the calling of the multiplex PCR reads with MiXCR, one entry per CDR3 protein. The sample records some 740,000 distinct CDR3 sequences, around 15% being singletons. This clonotype was found many times. Germline V gives CDR1 MNHNS, CDR2 SASEGT. V lost 4 bases, J lost 5 bases, and 20 bases lay in between. The CDR3 has 16 amino acids. This chain uses TRBV6-1 with TRBJ1-1; the D gene is possibly TRBD1 (6 bases). The sample was blood. The sequence was obtained from a woman younger than 30 with Graves' hyperthyroidism. DNA of the CDR3: TGTGCCAGCAGTGTTCACGGGGGGGGGCCAGGAACTGAAGCTTTCTTT. Protein product: CASSVHGGGPGTEAFF.